These T cell receptor beta chains were read from a single sample in a study of T cells after yellow fever vaccination. Via MiXCR, TCRdb re-called the 5' RACE reads, giving one row per CDR3 protein. The table records over 150,000 distinct CDR3 sequences, about 6% of them present only once. Sequencing used CD4+ T cells sorted from PBMCs, obtained on the day of the first yellow fever vaccination. The receptors here all came from a man younger than 30 who received the YFV17D yellow fever vaccine. The CDR3 runs from the conserved cysteine through the conserved F or W. The D gene is left open where the match is weak. The listing skips clone size in some rows; elsewhere it reads once, few, many or a size class.

TRBD1 | TRBJ2-1 | 15 | TRBV6-5 | NA | TGTGCCAGCAGTTACTCGACGCCGATCCGGGACAGGGTCTTCTTC | CASSYSTPIRDRVFF
NA | TRBJ1-1 | 14 | TRBV5-1 | NA | TGCGCCAGCAGCAAAGGGGACGGGAACACTGAAGCTTTCTTT | CASSKGDGNTEAFF
TRBD2 | TRBJ2-2 | 14 | TRBV20-1 | many | TGCAGTGCTCCCTGGGGAGGGGCAGCCGGGGAGCTGTTTTTT | CSAPWGGAAGELFF
NA | TRBJ1-2 | 12 | TRBV9 | NA | TGTGCCAGCAGCCCAGGGACGTATGGCTACACCTTC | CASSPGTYGYTF
NA | TRBJ2-6 | 15 | TRBV15 | NA | TGTGCCACCAGCCGGAGGGGCTCTGGGGCCAACGTCCTGACTTTC | CATSRRGSGANVLTF
TRBD2 | TRBJ2-3 | 15 | TRBV6-5 | few | TGTGCCAGCAGTTCTAGCGGGGGAAGGGGATATACGCAGTATTTT | CASSSSGGRGYTQYF
NA | TRBJ1-5 | 14 | TRBV12-3/TRBV12-4 | few | TGTGCCAGCAGACTGGACGGGTTCGATTCGTCCCAGCATTTT | CASRLDGFDSSQHF
TRBD2 | TRBJ2-1 | 16 | TRBV6-4 | few | TGTGCCAGCAGACCCGACCCGGGACTAGCGGGGGGTCAGCAGTTCTTC | CASRPDPGLAGGQQFF
TRBD1 | TRBJ2-2 | 16 | TRBV7-3 | many | TGTGCCAGCAGCGATACAGGGGCCGCGAACACCGGGGAGCTGTTTTTT | CASSDTGAANTGELFF
NA | TRBJ2-2 | 13 | TRBV20-1 | few | TGCAGTGCTAAATTGAGACGGGGCGGGGAGCTGTTTTTT | CSAKLRRGGELFF
NA | TRBJ2-2 | 16 | TRBV4-1 | many | TGCGCCAGCAGCCAAGGTTGGGCAGGAAACACCGGGGAGCTGTTTTTT | CASSQGWAGNTGELFF
NA | TRBJ2-7 | 13 | TRBV14 | NA | TGTGCCAGCAGCCGGGGACTGAACTACGAGCAGTACTTC | CASSRGLNYEQYF
TRBD2 | TRBJ2-7 | 15 | TRBV6-5 | NA | TGTGCCAGCAGGGGCGGGGGGCCCTCCACGTTCGAGCAGTACTTC | CASRGGGPSTFEQYF
NA | TRBJ2-1 | 15 | TRBV5-1 | NA | TGCGCCAGCAGCTTGGTGGGGGTCCCTTTCAATGAGCAGTTCTTC | CASSLVGVPFNEQFF
TRBD1 | TRBJ1-1 | 16 | TRBV5-1 | many | TGCGCCAGCAGCTTAAACCAGGGGGGTTCGAACACTGAAGCTTTCTTT | CASSLNQGGSNTEAFF
TRBD1 | TRBJ1-2 | 12 | TRBV29-1 | few | TGCAGCGTGGGGGGACAGGGCTATGGCTACACCTTC | CSVGGQGYGYTF
NA | TRBJ1-5 | 17 | TRBV5-1 | few | TGCGCCAGCAGCTTGACTGGGGACATTGATAGCAATCAGCCCCAGCATTTT | CASSLTGDIDSNQPQHF
NA | TRBJ2-5 | 14 | TRBV4-1 | few | TGCGCCAGCAGCCAAGGGGGGTCCCCCGAGACCCAGTACTTC | CASSQGGSPETQYF
NA | TRBJ1-1 | 11 | TRBV19 | many | TGTGCCAGTAGGCGGGGGACTGAAGCTTTCTTT | CASRRGTEAFF
TRBD1 | TRBJ2-7 | 14 | TRBV20-1 | many | TGCAGTGCGCCAGAGACAGGGCCATCCTACGAGCAGTACTTC | CSAPETGPSYEQYF
NA | TRBJ2-1 | 14 | TRBV20-1 | few | TGCAGTGCCCCGGGACATTATTGGGGCAATGAGCAGTTCTTC | CSAPGHYWGNEQFF
NA | TRBJ2-3 | 15 | TRBV4-3 | many | TGCGCCAGCAGCCAGGACGGACTAAATACGGATACGCAGTATTTT | CASSQDGLNTDTQYF
NA | TRBJ1-5 | 13 | TRBV6-2/TRBV6-3 | NA | TGTGCCAGCAGAGGGAGATTAAATCAGCCCCAGCATTTT | CASRGRLNQPQHF
NA | TRBJ2-5 | 15 | TRBV7-2 | NA | TGTGCCAGCAGCCGGACACCACTTCTCCAAGAGACCCAGTACTTC | CASSRTPLLQETQYF
NA | TRBJ2-2 | 18 | TRBV4-3 | few | TGCGCCAGCAGCCAAGACCCTCCGGTCTTCGCGAACACCGGGGAGCTGTTTTTT | CASSQDPPVFANTGELFF
NA | TRBJ1-2 | 13 | TRBV19 | NA | TGTGCCAGTAGTATACCAGGGAGCTATGGCTACACCTTC | CASSIPGSYGYTF
TRBD2 | TRBJ2-5 | 16 | TRBV5-1 | NA | TGCGCCAGCAGCGGAACTAGCGGGGCGCTCGCAGAGACCCAGTACTTC | CASSGTSGALAETQYF
NA | TRBJ2-7 | 15 | TRBV20-1 | many | TGCAGTGCTACTACACCGGACAGATACCCCTACGAGCAGTACTTC | CSATTPDRYPYEQYF
NA | TRBJ2-2 | 13 | TRBV20-1 | many | TGCAGTGCTAGTTCGGAAAACACCGGGGAGCTGTTTTTT | CSASSENTGELFF
NA | TRBJ1-6 | 15 | TRBV2 | few | TGTGCCAGCAGGGCGGACGGCTCCTATAATTCACCCCTCCACTTT | CASRADGSYNSPLHF
NA | TRBJ1-2 | 12 | TRBV25-1 | many | TGTGCCAGCAATAAGGATAACTATGGCTACACCTTC | CASNKDNYGYTF